The sequence of this T cell receptor (beta chain) was determined in a study of blood T cell repertoires in COVID-19. Study background: Donors in the United States, Italy and Spain gave samples during acute or convalescent COVID-19. PBMCs, B-cell-depleted T cells, or T cells were the source of the cDNA or gDNA that made up the material.

Methods used by the authors: Amplification of reference gene primers was used by the study to estimate nucleated cell counts. Assay: immunoSEQ multiplex PCR; the TCRdb copy retains only in-frame clones and omits some. V and J calls and clone size are copied from that table; D and trimming were computed from the DNA. The sample has fewer than 40,000 clones, about 83% seen once. Germline values: CDR1 LNHDA, CDR2 SQIVND (reference sequence). V lost 3 bases and J lost 5, with 16 bases in between. This CDR3 comprises 15 residues. The source material was peripheral blood. This sequence originates from a man aged 55 to 70 with active COVID-19. The chain links TRBV19 to TRBJ2-5, with TRBD1 as a possible D gene (5 bases). CDR3 amino acids: CASSITGQNAETQYF. The CDR3 nucleotides read TGTGCCAGTAGTATTACAGGCCAGAACGCGGAGACCCAGTACTTC.